These 7 T cell receptor beta chains originate from one sample sequenced in a study of blood T cell repertoires in COVID-19. Assay used: immunoSEQ multiplex PCR; TCRdb lists only in-frame clones, some missing. The data hold 350,000 to 400,000 clones, with roughly nine tenths observed a single time. The sample comprised PBMCs or T cells enriched from blood (not recorded which). These receptors all come from a woman aged 40 to 55 who had been exposed to COVID-19.

This chain uses TRBV7-2 with TRBJ1-2; possibly TRBD1 for D (6 bases). The CDR3 consists of 14 residues. Trimming pared 1 base from V and 4 bases from J, leaving 10 bases between. Germline V gene data show CDR1 as SGHTA and CDR2 as FQGNSA. CDR3 sequence: CASSLGRGSYGYTF. The CDR3 region has the DNA TGTGCCAGCAGCTTAGGCAGGGGAAGCTATGGCTACACCTTC.

The chain links TRBV6-5 to TRBJ2-1, with D tentatively TRBD1 (6 bases). The CDR3 runs 13 residues. V lost 6 bases, J lost 10 bases, and 16 bases lay in between. The V gene's germline CDR1 is MNHEY and CDR2 SVGAGI. CDR3 sequence reads: CASRDTGIWEQFF. The CDR3 DNA reads TGTGCCAGCAGGGATACAGGGATTTGGGAGCAGTTCTTC.

The sample holds one count of this clone. V usage is TRBV12-3 or TRBV12-4 and J usage is TRBJ1-5; D gene ambiguous. V was pared by 3 bases and J by 4 bases, with 7 bases between. The CDR3 is 13 residues long. CDR3 loop: CASSFSGNQPQHF. The CDR3 coding sequence is TGTGCCAGCAGTTTCTCAGGAAATCAGCCCCAGCATTTT.

The chain carries TRBV3-1 (or the pseudogene TRBV3-2) and TRBJ1-4; TRBD1 aligns across 10 bases. V gave up 1 base and J gave up 12 bases; unmatched junction bases: 8. The germline gives CDR1 LGHDT, CDR2 YNNKEL (reference sequence). The CDR3 is 15 amino acids. The CDR3 here is CASSQGFAGQGQLFF. CDR3 DNA sequence: TGTGCCAGCAGCCAAGGCTTTGCGGGACAGGGGCAACTGTTTTTT.

The chain couples TRBV6-4 to TRBJ2-1; D perhaps matches TRBD2 (6 bases). Germline values: CDR1 MRHNA, CDR2 SNTAGT. This CDR3 is 13 amino acids long. V was clipped by 4 bases and J by 8 bases, with 12 bases between them. CDR3 coding DNA: TGTGCCAGCAGTGGACTTTGGGGGGATGAGCAGTTCTTC. Its translation: CASSGLWGDEQFF.

V is TRBV5-1 and J is TRBJ2-3; the match to TRBD1 covers 8 bases. Germline values: CDR1 SGHRS, CDR2 YFSETQ. V shed 4 bases, J shed 5 bases, and the junction held 3 bases outside the gene matches. The CDR3 runs to 13 residues. CDR3 coding DNA: TGCGCCAGCAGCCGTACAGGGGGAGATACGCAGTATTTT. Its protein is CASSRTGGDTQYF.

J is TRBJ2-5 and V is TRBV19, with 11 bases lining up with TRBD1. Germline assignment: CDR1 LNHDA and CDR2 SQIVND (reference sequence). This CDR3 is built from 14 residues. V shed 5 bases, J shed 4 bases, and the junction held 3 bases outside the gene matches. CDR3 sequence (DNA): TGTGCCAGTAGTGGACAGGGGGCGTCAGAGACCCAGTACTTC. Its protein is CASSGQGASETQYF.